The 11 T cell receptor beta chains in this list originate from one sample, sequenced in a study of OX40 agonist ivuxolimab in advanced cancers. The method was immunoSEQ multiplex PCR; TCRdb's version includes in-frame clones alone and lacks a portion of them. The sample includes 53,000 or so clones, 84% seen only once; the top ten take around an eighth. The material was CD4+ or CD8+ T cells sorted from blood, obtained in a trial of the OX40 agonist ivuxolimab. The origin of the receptors is an adult with an advanced solid tumor such as melanoma, head and neck, liver or kidney cancer.

The V call is TRBV7-9, the J call TRBJ2-3, with TRBD2 matching over 13 bases. CDR1 and CDR2 (germline): SEHNR, FQNEAQ (reference sequence). With V trimmed by 3 bases and J by 5 bases, 2 bases remained unmatched. The CDR3 is 15 residues long. The CDR3 region is CASSLGTSGVDTQYF. CDR3 sequence (DNA): TGTGCCAGCAGCTTGGGGACTAGCGGGGTAGATACGCAGTATTTT.

DNA for the CDR3: TGTGCCAGCAGCCAGGCTAGCGGTACCTACGAGCAGTACTTC. Its translation: CASSQASGTYEQYF. This chain uses TRBV4-2 with TRBJ2-7, with 7 bases that match TRBD2. The junction had 4 bases not matched to a gene; V was cut back by 3 bases and J by 2 bases. The CDR3 consists of 14 residues. Germline V lookup: CDR1 LGHNA, CDR2 YNFKEQ.

This clone was seen more than once but under ten times. The chain couples TRBV6-5 to TRBJ2-7, with D unclear. The CDR3 runs to 13 residues. Germline V gene sequence: CDR1 MNHEY, CDR2 SVGAGI. V was clipped by 5 bases and J by 4 bases, with 12 bases between them. CDR3 region: CASSAWIKYEQYF. As DNA, the CDR3 is TGTGCCAGCAGTGCGTGGATCAAGTACGAGCAGTACTTC.

The chain combines TRBV27 with TRBJ2-5, with 9 bases aligning to TRBD1. CDR1 MNHEY and CDR2 SMNVEV come from the germline V gene (reference sequence). The CDR3 totals 14 residues. The V segment lost 5 bases and the J segment 9 bases; nucleotides outside the gene matches: 10. The CDR3 nucleotides read TGTGCCAGCAGTCCCGGGACAGGGTGGCGGGCCCAGTACTTC. This sequence encodes CASSPGTGWRAQYF.

The V and J genes are TRBV30 and TRBJ1-1, with D perhaps matching TRBD1 (6 bases). This CDR3 comprises 15 residues. V gave up 4 bases and J gave up 5 bases, with 20 bases separating them. Germline-derived CDR1 and CDR2 are GTSNPN and SVGIG (reference sequence). The CDR3 DNA sequence: TGTGCCTGGACCAATGATTTGGGGGGCTTGACTGAAGCTTTCTTT. Its protein product is CAWTNDLGGLTEAFF.

V and J are TRBV7-2 and TRBJ2-7; 8 bases line up with TRBD2. Germline loops: CDR1 SGHTA, CDR2 FQGNSA. Unmatched junction bases numbered 8, after V lost 4 bases and J lost 6 bases. The CDR3 has 14 residues. The CDR3 DNA reads TGTGCCAGCAGCTCCCTACGGGAGGGCCTCGAGCAGTACTTC. It specifies CASSSLREGLEQYF.

CDR3 protein: CASTNPGRLNTEAFF. The DNA for the CDR3 is TGTGCCAGCACTAATCCGGGACGGCTGAACACTGAAGCTTTCTTT. The V call is TRBV6-5, the J call TRBJ1-1; maybe TRBD1 (5 bases). The ends were cut back, 7 bases at V and 0 bases at J, with 15 bases in the middle. The CDR3 has 15 residues. The V gene's germline CDR1 is MNHEY and CDR2 SVGAGI.

This clone has a handful of counts. The chain links TRBV5-6 to TRBJ1-2, with D maybe TRBD1 (5 bases). The germline V gene has CDR1 SGHDT and CDR2 YYEEEE. V was trimmed by 7 bases and J by 1 base, leaving 11 bases between them. The CDR3 is 13 residues long. The CDR3 is CASGTSLNYGYTF. Here the CDR3 DNA reads TGTGCCAGCGGGACTTCTCTTAACTATGGCTACACCTTC.

The chain is built from TRBV7-9 and TRBJ2-7, with 8 nucleotides matching TRBD1. This CDR3 has 17 amino acids. The germline V gene encodes CDR1 SEHNR and CDR2 FQNEAQ (reference sequence). The V gene end was trimmed by 3 bases and the J gene end by 1 base; junction bases not matched to a gene: 11. This CDR3 reads CASSLALKRQGSYEQYF. CDR3 bases: TGTGCCAGCAGCTTGGCCCTCAAGCGACAGGGGTCCTACGAGCAGTACTTC. The whole variable domain, filled in from reference TRBV7-9 and TRBJ2-7, reads DTGVSQNPRHKITKRGQNVTFRCDPISEHNRLYWYRQTLGQGPEFLTYFQNEAQLEKSRLLSDRFSAERPKGSFSTLEIQRTEQGDSAMYLCASSLALKRQGSYEQYFGPGTRLTVT.

The chain links TRBV30 to TRBJ1-5, with a weak D call TRBD1 (5 bases). CDR1 is GTSNPN, CDR2 SVGIG, per germline (reference sequence). With 1 base removed from V and 4 bases from J, the gap between germline ends came to 8 bases. This CDR3 contains 13 residues. The CDR3 nucleotides are TGTGCCTGGAGTGCAGGGCTTAATCAGCCCCAGCATTTT. It translates to CAWSAGLNQPQHF. The whole variable domain, remainder taken from reference TRBV30 and TRBJ1-5, is SQTIHQWPATLVQPVGSPLSLECTVEGTSNPNLYWYRQAAGRGLQLLFYSVGIGQISSEVPQNLSASRPQDRQFILSSKKLLLSDSGFYLCAWSAGLNQPQHFGDGTRLSIL.

This rearrangement joins TRBV6-5 to TRBJ2-7, with D uncertain. The germline V and J ends were trimmed by 7 bases and 12 bases, with 16 bases remaining between them. Germline loops: CDR1 MNHEY, CDR2 SVGAGI. This CDR3 comprises 11 residues. In DNA form, the CDR3 reads TGTGCCAGCACAGTCCCTCGAGCAGTGTACTTC. This encodes CASTVPRAVYF.